Listed here are 20 T cell receptor beta chains from one sample, sequenced in a study of control samples from healthy donors and cancer patients. Sequenced by immunoSEQ multiplex PCR; TCRdb stores in-frame clones only, minus some. The sample lists some 95,000 clones, 88% seen once, with 13% to 15% in the top ten. Sequencing input: blood. The source is a young man in good health.

This chain uses TRBV18 with TRBJ2-7; 7 nucleotides align to TRBD1. Trimming cost V 3 bases and J 3 bases; bases outside gene matches: 8. The germline gives CDR1 KGHSH, CDR2 LQKENI. The CDR3 extends over 15 amino acids. CDR3: CASSPEGRGSYEQYF. The CDR3 DNA sequence: TGTGCCAGCTCACCCGAGGGCAGGGGGAGCTACGAGCAGTACTTC.

The rearrangement uses TRBV6-5 and TRBJ2-6, with D perhaps matching TRBD2 (5 bases). This CDR3 has 15 amino acids. The V end was cut by 6 bases, the J end by 2 bases, with 11 bases between. Germline CDR1 MNHEY, CDR2 SVGAGI. The CDR3 spells CASRPLGTGANVLTF. For the CDR3, the DNA is TGTGCCAGCAGACCCCTCGGGACTGGGGCCAACGTCCTGACTTTC.

This clone was detected a few times. For the CDR3, the DNA is TGTGCCAGCAGCCCAGGGTCTGGGGCCAACGTCCTGACTTTC. Its translation: CASSPGSGANVLTF. The genes are TRBV7-9 and TRBJ2-6, with D tentatively TRBD1 (5 bases). Germline V gene lookup returns CDR1 SEHNR and CDR2 FQNEAQ (reference sequence). Trimming took 5 bases from V and 1 from J, leaving 6 bases between them. This CDR3 contains 14 residues.

The chain carries TRBV28 and TRBJ2-7, with 7 bases aligning to TRBD1. Per germline, CDR1 MDHEN and CDR2 SYDVKM. J gave up 6 bases and V 6 bases, and 8 bases lay outside the gene matches. The CDR3 loop spans 13 amino acids. The CDR3 nucleotides are TGTGCCAGCAGGCCCGGGACAGAATCCGAGCAGTACTTC. It translates to CASRPGTESEQYF.

The gene calls are TRBV27 and TRBJ2-1, with TRBD2 matching 14 bases. The CDR3 loop spans 18 amino acids. J gave up 2 bases and V 5 bases, and 8 bases lay outside the gene matches. CDR1 is MNHEY, CDR2 SMNVEV, per germline (reference sequence). CDR3 bases: TGTGCCAGCAGTCTAGGGACTAGCGGGGGTTCTCCCTACAATGAGCAGTTCTTC. Translation: CASSLGTSGGSPYNEQFF.

V is TRBV6-2 or TRBV6-3 and J is TRBJ2-1, with a weak D call TRBD2 (5 bases). The V end was cut by 2 bases, the J end by 8 bases, with 19 bases between. There are 16 residues in the CDR3. Per germline, CDR1 MNHEY and CDR2 SVGEGT. The CDR3 sequence is CASSYEVGGLHDEQFF. CDR3 nucleotide sequence: TGTGCCAGCAGTTACGAAGTTGGCGGGCTACACGATGAGCAGTTCTTC.

The chain carries TRBV7-3 and TRBJ2-7, with 12 bases identical to TRBD2. The CDR3 is 16 amino acids. The germline V gene has CDR1 SGHTA and CDR2 FQGTGA. With V trimmed by 0 bases and J by 5 bases, 5 bases remained unmatched. The CDR3 DNA is TGTGCCAGCAGCTTAACGCTAGCGGGAGGGCCTCACGAGCAGTACTTC. It is translated as CASSLTLAGGPHEQYF.

V gene TRBV11-3 combines with J gene TRBJ2-1; no clear D. The CDR3 runs 17 residues. Trimming removed 3 bases at V and 6 bases at J, with 21 bases between. Per the germline V gene, CDR1 is SGHNT and CDR2 is YENEEA. In DNA, the CDR3 is TGTGCCAGCAGCTTTGGCAGGCAGCGAGTATTTGTCAATGAGCAGTTCTTC. Amino acid sequence: CASSFGRQRVFVNEQFF.

J is TRBJ1-4 and V is TRBV7-9; D gene ambiguous. The CDR3 totals 14 residues. CDR1 is SEHNR, CDR2 FQNEAQ, per germline (reference sequence). V shed 5 bases and J shed 0 bases, with 7 bases lying between them. This CDR3 reads CASSQIATNEKLFF. CDR3 coding DNA: TGTGCCAGCAGCCAGATTGCAACTAATGAAAAACTGTTTTTT.

This clone is a singleton in its sample. This rearrangement joins TRBV3-1 (or the pseudogene TRBV3-2) to TRBJ2-3; D gene uncertain. The germline V and J ends were trimmed by 0 bases and 0 bases, with 7 bases remaining between them. The CDR3 is made up of 15 amino acids. In germline, CDR1 is LGHDT, CDR2 YNNKEL (reference sequence). CDR3 residues: CASSQDLASTDTQYF. Written as DNA, the CDR3 is TGTGCCAGCAGCCAAGATTTAGCTAGCACAGATACGCAGTATTTT.

This clone has only one observation. This chain uses TRBV5-1 with TRBJ2-6; D is possibly TRBD1 or TRBD2 (5 bases each). The germline V gene encodes CDR1 SGHRS and CDR2 YFSETQ. V was clipped by 5 bases and J by 0 bases, with 12 bases between them. The CDR3 runs 16 residues. The CDR3 nucleotides read TGCGCCAGCAGTCTGGGACCGTACTCTGGGGCCAACGTCCTGACTTTC. Protein: CASSLGPYSGANVLTF.

The CDR3 nucleotides are TGTGCCAGCAGCCTCCTCACAGATACGCAGTATTTT. This translates into CASSLLTDTQYF. The chain has TRBV28 and TRBJ2-3; D remains ambiguous. CDR1 and CDR2 from the germline V gene are MDHEN and SYDVKM. The CDR3 contains 12 residues. The ends were cut back, 6 bases at V and 2 bases at J, with 6 bases in the middle.

The gene calls are TRBV27 and TRBJ2-7, with 10 bases matching TRBD1. This CDR3 is 15 amino acids long. Losses at the gene ends were 7 bases for V and 3 bases for J; bases not matched to a gene: 9. CDR1 MNHEY and CDR2 SMNVEV come from the germline V gene (reference sequence). In DNA form, the CDR3 reads TGTGCCAGCACTCCGGGGACAGGGGTGATCTACGAGCAGTACTTC. It translates to CASTPGTGVIYEQYF.

The chain joins TRBV28 to TRBJ2-7; 9 bases fit TRBD1. Germline lookup yields CDR1 MDHEN and CDR2 SYDVKM. The V and J ends lost 1 base and 5 bases, in that order; junction bases with no gene match: 9. This CDR3 has 16 amino acids. For the CDR3, the DNA is TGTGCCAGCAGTTTATCGGGGACAGGGTTGAGCAACGAGCAGTACTTC. It translates to CASSLSGTGLSNEQYF.

This chain connects TRBV15 to TRBJ2-3; D gene unclear. Germline CDR1 and CDR2: LNHNV and YYDKDF (reference sequence). Trimming stripped 5 bases from V and 2 bases from J, with 17 bases between. The CDR3 totals 16 residues. CDR3 sequence reads: CATSYERWGTTDTQYF. CDR3 DNA sequence: TGTGCCACCAGCTACGAACGTTGGGGAACCACAGATACGCAGTATTTT.

CDR3 protein: CASSLRAGVQPQHF. CDR3 DNA: TGTGCCAGCAGTTTAAGGGCAGGGGTTCAGCCCCAGCATTTT. The rearrangement joins TRBV27 to TRBJ1-5, with a tentative D call TRBD1 (6 bases). Between the trimmed V and J ends, which lost 2 bases and 6 bases, there was a span of 11 bases. The CDR3 is 14 amino acids. Germline-derived CDR1 and CDR2 are MNHEY and SMNVEV (reference sequence).

J is TRBJ1-5 and V is TRBV19; D not certain. This CDR3 region has 14 residues. The V end was cut by 9 bases, the J end by 6 bases, with 18 bases between. Germline V CDR1 and CDR2: LNHDA, SQIVND (reference sequence). CDR3 sequence reads: CASRRVYEGQPQHF. The CDR3 DNA sequence: TGTGCCAGCCGACGAGTGTATGAGGGTCAGCCCCAGCATTTT.

The genes are TRBV7-2 and TRBJ1-5, with TRBD1 identical over 7 bases. CDR1 SGHTA and CDR2 FQGNSA come from the germline V gene. V trimming: 4 bases; J trimming: 1 base; junction bases outside the gene matches: 13. CDR3 length: 18 residues. The CDR3 spells CASSSSDRDWTSNQPQHF. Here the CDR3 DNA reads TGTGCCAGCAGCTCTAGCGACAGGGATTGGACGAGCAATCAGCCCCAGCATTTT.

V gene TRBV9 combines with J gene TRBJ2-7; D may be TRBD1 (6 bases). Trimming took 4 bases from V and 5 from J, leaving 19 bases between them. This CDR3 region has 15 residues. Germline values: CDR1 SGDLS, CDR2 YYNGEE. The CDR3 spells CASSPFGRGSDEQYF. As DNA, the CDR3 is TGTGCCAGCAGCCCCTTCGGCAGGGGAAGTGACGAGCAGTACTTC.

The chain joins TRBV5-1 to TRBJ1-2; 8 bases match TRBD1. The CDR3 loop spans 15 amino acids. With 0 bases clipped from V and 2 bases from J, the junction kept 3 bases outside the gene matches. Looked up from germline, CDR1 is SGHRS and CDR2 is YFSETQ. DNA of the CDR3: TGCGCCAGCAGCTTGGGGACAGGGAACAACTATGGCTACACCTTC. It encodes CASSLGTGNNYGYTF.